Each of the 22 T cell receptor beta chains below was sequenced from the same sample in a study of PD-1 blockade in classical Hodgkin lymphoma. Some clones are missing from TCRdb's copy, which holds only in-frame ones; the method was immunoSEQ multiplex PCR. The sample shows roughly 21,000 clones, more than 80% of them seen only once. This sample's time point: cycle 4 day 1 (C4D1), after less than 7 weeks of nivolumab. Each patient's relapse followed autologous stem cell transplantation, and brentuximab vedotin exposure varied. This sample comprised peripheral blood mononuclear cells (PBMCs), obtained before the fourth cycle of nivolumab. Source of these receptors: a human donor with classical Hodgkin lymphoma.

The genes are TRBV7-2 and TRBJ2-5, with 9 nucleotides matching TRBD2. The CDR3 has 15 amino acids. Germline V gene sequence: CDR1 SGHTA, CDR2 FQGNSA. J gave up 5 bases and V 5 bases, and 9 bases lay outside the gene matches. The CDR3 sequence: CASSTAGTSSETQYF. As DNA, the CDR3 is TGTGCCAGCAGCACCGCCGGGACTAGCAGCGAGACCCAGTACTTC.

V usage is TRBV28 and J usage is TRBJ1-5; D is uncertain. The germline gives CDR1 MDHEN, CDR2 SYDVKM. The CDR3 covers 12 residues. Deletions cut 8 bases from V and 10 bases from J, with 15 bases between. The CDR3: CASGAPGPPQHF. The CDR3 DNA is TGTGCCAGCGGAGCCCCAGGACCCCCCCAGCATTTT.

This clone was detected a few times. The chain combines TRBV21-1 with TRBJ1-4; the listed D gene, TRBD1, was not tested against the DNA. TRBV21-1 is a pseudogene locus. The CDR3 spans 16 residues. The CDR3 DNA reads TGTGCCAGCAGCAAAACCCGGGACAGAACTAATGAAAAACTGTTTTTT. It translates to CASSKTRDRTNEKLFF.

The gene calls are TRBV9 and TRBJ2-2; D remains unclear. This CDR3 comprises 14 residues. V lost 0 bases, J lost 1 base, and 4 bases lay in between. CDR1 SGDLS and CDR2 YYNGEE come from the germline V gene. The chain's CDR3 is CASSVAQNTGELFF. The CDR3 DNA reads as TGTGCCAGCAGCGTAGCGCAGAACACCGGGGAGCTGTTTTTT.

The V call is TRBV7-7, the J call TRBJ2-5; D possibly corresponds to TRBD2 (6 bases). Germline CDR1 reads SSHAT; CDR2 reads FNYEAQ (reference sequence). The CDR3 loop spans 15 amino acids. V lost 4 bases to trimming and J lost 1 base, with 13 bases between them. CDR3 amino acids: CASSSGTGGQETQYF. DNA for the CDR3: TGTGCCAGCAGCTCCGGCACCGGGGGCCAAGAGACCCAGTACTTC.

The chain combines TRBV5-1 with TRBJ1-1; 7 nucleotides align to TRBD1. Germline CDR1 SGHRS, CDR2 YFSETQ. The J segment lost 5 bases and the V segment lost 3 bases, leaving 13 bases of the junction unmatched. CDR3 length: 16 residues. As DNA, the CDR3 is TGCGCCAGCAGCTCCCGGGACAGCGAAAGGAGGACTGAAGCTTTCTTT. It is translated as CASSSRDSERRTEAFF.

The chain is built from TRBV4-1 and TRBJ1-1; D may be TRBD1 (5 bases). Trimming took 2 bases from V and 0 from J, leaving 22 bases between them. The CDR3 is made up of 19 amino acids. Looked up from germline, CDR1 is MGHRA and CDR2 is YSYEKL. CDR3 sequence (DNA): TGCGCCAGCAGCCAACTTTTCGAGTCGGGGGTCGGCTTGAACACTGAAGCTTTCTTT. Its translation is CASSQLFESGVGLNTEAFF.

The genes are TRBV20-1 and TRBJ1-1; no reliable D call. The CDR3 totals 10 residues. V lost 7 bases, J lost 1 base, and 4 bases lay in between. Germline CDR1 is DFQATT and CDR2 is SNEGSKA (reference sequence). CDR3 protein: CSGSNTEAFF. The CDR3 DNA reads TGCAGTGGATCGAACACTGAAGCTTTCTTT.

This sequence joins TRBV19 and TRBJ2-4, with a weak D call TRBD1 (5 bases). Trimming removed 2 bases at V and 8 bases at J, with 13 bases between. From germline, CDR1 is LNHDA and CDR2 SQIVND (reference sequence). There are 14 residues in the CDR3. The CDR3 bases are TGTGCCAGTAGTATACGTCAGGGTCTTGACATTCAGTACTTC. Residues: CASSIRQGLDIQYF.

This rearrangement joins TRBV2 to TRBJ2-3; D is perhaps TRBD2 (6 bases). V was trimmed by 3 bases and J by 2 bases, leaving 21 bases between them. The length of the CDR3 is 18 residues. CDR1 and CDR2 from the germline V gene are SNHLY and FYNNEI. The CDR3 here is CASSDVAGGGRATDTQYF. The CDR3 DNA reads TGTGCCAGCAGTGATGTGGCCGGGGGAGGCCGGGCCACAGATACGCAGTATTTT.

This chain links TRBV10-3 with TRBJ1-1, with 8 bases matching TRBD1. The CDR3 runs to 14 residues. The V gene's germline CDR1 is ENHRY and CDR2 SYGVKD. V lost 5 bases, J lost 0 bases, and 2 bases stayed unmatched. In nucleotides, the CDR3 is TGTGCCATCAGTAAGACAGGGGTGAACACTGAAGCTTTCTTT. Translating gives CAISKTGVNTEAFF.

This clone has only one observation. This chain uses TRBV7-2 with TRBJ1-4, with 10 bases aligning to TRBD1. V shed 1 base and J 8 bases; nucleotides not matched to a gene: 4. The CDR3 is 15 residues long. In germline, CDR1 is SGHTA, CDR2 FQGNSA. The CDR3 protein is CASSLGGTGAEKLFF. The CDR3 DNA reads as TGTGCCAGCAGCTTAGGTGGGACAGGGGCCGAAAAACTGTTTTTT.

The chain employs TRBV6-6 and TRBJ2-3; 7 positions agree with TRBD1. The V and J ends lost 6 bases and 1 base, in that order; junction bases with no gene match: 4. Germline V gene lookup returns CDR1 MNHNY and CDR2 SVGAGI (reference sequence). The CDR3 totals 14 residues. CDR3 region: CASSYGQGTDTQYF. The CDR3 nucleotides read TGTGCCAGCAGCTACGGACAGGGCACAGATACGCAGTATTTT.

The V and J genes are TRBV7-2 and TRBJ2-7; 7 bases are shared with TRBD1. The V gene end was trimmed by 4 bases and the J gene end by 4 bases; junction bases not matched to a gene: 19. This CDR3 is built from 18 residues. Germline V gives CDR1 SGHTA, CDR2 FQGNSA. The CDR3 DNA reads as TGTGCCAGCAGCTCGTCGACAGGGAACCCCTATCTTTCATACGAGCAGTACTTC. Protein sequence: CASSSSTGNPYLSYEQYF.

The CDR3 loop is CASSQEAFSTNEQFF. The CDR3 DNA follows: TGCGCCAGCAGCCAAGAAGCTTTCAGCACTAATGAGCAGTTCTTC. The chain employs TRBV4-1 and TRBJ2-1; D remains unclear. The CDR3 totals 15 residues. The germline V gene encodes CDR1 MGHRA and CDR2 YSYEKL. Trimming stripped 0 bases from V and 7 bases from J, with 13 bases between.

This clone appeared once. As DNA, the CDR3 is TGTGCCAGCTCACCGGTTGGGACAGGCACAGATACGCAGTATTTT. Protein: CASSPVGTGTDTQYF. The V call is TRBV18, the J call TRBJ2-3; 7 bases align to TRBD1. There are 15 residues in the CDR3. With V trimmed by 3 bases and J by 1 base, 4 bases remained unmatched. The germline V gene encodes CDR1 KGHSH and CDR2 LQKENI. Combining the CDR3 with reference TRBV18 and TRBJ2-3 gives the whole variable domain NAGVMQNPRHLVRRRGQEARLRCSPMKGHSHVYWYRQLPEEGLKFMVYLQKENIIDESGMPKERFSAEFPKEGPSILRIQQVVRGDSAAYFCASSPVGTGTDTQYFGPGTRLTVL.

In its sample, this clone was seen a few times. The chain has TRBV7-6 and TRBJ1-2, with 7 bases matching TRBD1. This CDR3 comprises 14 residues. The V gene end was trimmed by 5 bases and the J gene end by 2 bases; junction bases not matched to a gene: 5. Germline-derived CDR1 and CDR2 are SGHVS and FNYEAQ. CDR3 coding DNA: TGTGCCAGCAGCCCGGGACAGATGAACTATGGCTACACCTTC. This codes for CASSPGQMNYGYTF.

The V and J genes are TRBV6-5 and TRBJ2-5, with D perhaps TRBD2 (5 bases). V was clipped by 6 bases and J by 4 bases, with 12 bases between them. Germline V CDR1 and CDR2: MNHEY, SVGAGI. The CDR3 has 13 amino acids. The DNA for the CDR3 is TGTGCCAGCAGCTCCGGGGTTCGAGAGACCCAGTACTTC. This sequence encodes CASSSGVRETQYF.

The CDR3 nucleotides read TGTGCCAGCAGTTACTCTATCTTATCCCAAGAGACCCAGTACTTC. Its translation: CASSYSILSQETQYF. V usage is TRBV6-5 and J usage is TRBJ2-5; D gene unclear. This CDR3 spans 15 amino acids. The V end was cut by 0 bases, the J end by 1 base, with 9 bases between. Per the germline V gene, CDR1 is MNHEY and CDR2 is SVGAGI.

V usage is TRBV4-3 and J usage is TRBJ2-1; 8 bases map to TRBD1. The CDR3 is 16 residues long. Germline V gene sequence: CDR1 LGHNA, CDR2 YSLEER. Germline trimming cut 3 bases from V and 4 bases from J; bases unmatched to any gene: 8. The CDR3 region is CASSHLTGGVYNEQFF. CDR3 nucleotides: TGCGCCAGCAGCCACCTAACAGGGGGAGTTTACAATGAGCAGTTCTTC.

The rearrangement uses TRBV10-3 and TRBJ2-1, with a possible D match to TRBD2 (5 bases). This CDR3 has 13 residues. Trimming took 2 bases from V and 10 from J, leaving 12 bases between them. Germline V gene lookup returns CDR1 ENHRY and CDR2 SYGVKD. The CDR3 DNA reads as TGTGCCATCAGTGAGAGTTGGGAGAGGGAGCAGTTCTTC. As protein: CAISESWEREQFF.

V usage is TRBV6-5 and J usage is TRBJ1-6; weak D call: TRBD1 (5 bases). Germline V gives CDR1 MNHEY, CDR2 SVGAGI. Trimming stripped 6 bases from V and 6 bases from J, with 15 bases between. The CDR3 is made up of 15 amino acids. The CDR3 DNA reads TGTGCCAGCAGCCACCGGGACCGAATTAATTCACCCCTCCACTTT. This translates into CASSHRDRINSPLHF.